This is a list of T cell receptor beta chains from one sample in a study of blood T cells in healthy people across ages. TCRdb reprocessed the 5' RACE reads via MiXCR and lists one record per CDR3 protein. The data contain more than 1,400,000 distinct CDR3 sequences, 35% to 45% of them singletons. Sequenced material: blood. The source of these receptors is a woman between 18 and 30 years old in good health. The CDR3 runs from the conserved cysteine through the conserved F or W. The order of the fields is J gene, V gene, CDR3 protein.

J gene: TRBJ2-1; V gene: TRBV11-2; CDR3 protein: CASSWGNRGPFF
J gene: TRBJ2-1; V gene: TRBV4-1; CDR3 protein: CASSQVLQRGGANEQFF
J gene: TRBJ1-2; V gene: TRBV4-2; CDR3 protein: CASSQDGGFGYTF
J gene: TRBJ2-3; V gene: TRBV27; CDR3 protein: CASSLMGRALTDTQYF
J gene: TRBJ2-3; V gene: TRBV12-3/TRBV12-4; CDR3 protein: CARSLHAGGRSTDTQYF
J gene: TRBJ2-7; V gene: TRBV5-4; CDR3 protein: CASSAPYLGPLEGEQYF
J gene: TRBJ1-1; V gene: TRBV5-1; CDR3 protein: CASSPGRREGATFF
J gene: TRBJ2-7; V gene: TRBV3-1; CDR3 protein: CASSQELNSYEQYF
J gene: TRBJ2-3; V gene: TRBV6-5; CDR3 protein: CASSSASGGPYTQYF
J gene: TRBJ2-7; V gene: TRBV7-2; CDR3 protein: CASRQQPYEQYF
J gene: TRBJ1-2; V gene: TRBV5-6; CDR3 protein: CASSLKGAPYGYTF
J gene: TRBJ2-7; V gene: TRBV10-3; CDR3 protein: CAISGLSGAEEQYF
J gene: TRBJ1-1; V gene: TRBV16; CDR3 protein: CASSQSSVGAEAFF
J gene: TRBJ2-5; V gene: TRBV4-1; CDR3 protein: CASSQEGLAGSETQYF
J gene: TRBJ2-1; V gene: TRBV29-1; CDR3 protein: CSVYTTSDNEQFF
J gene: TRBJ2-1; V gene: TRBV9; CDR3 protein: CASSVAHIARSYNEQFF
J gene: TRBJ1-4; V gene: TRBV5-1; CDR3 protein: CASSLRQGEGDEKLFF
J gene: TRBJ1-1; V gene: TRBV28; CDR3 protein: CASSSGEMNTEAFF
J gene: TRBJ1-5; V gene: TRBV12-3/TRBV12-4; CDR3 protein: CASRRGQYQPQHF
J gene: TRBJ1-1; V gene: TRBV11-1; CDR3 protein: CASSPPSGVTEAFF
J gene: TRBJ2-3; V gene: TRBV2; CDR3 protein: CASRPGQGRGDTQYF
J gene: TRBJ2-1; V gene: TRBV10-3; CDR3 protein: CATVLDNEQFF
J gene: TRBJ1-2; V gene: TRBV4-1; CDR3 protein: CAGSQTGRVDGYTF
J gene: TRBJ1-2; V gene: TRBV20-1; CDR3 protein: CSARKGLAANYGYTF
J gene: TRBJ2-1; V gene: TRBV6-5; CDR3 protein: CASRTTSSYNEQFF
J gene: TRBJ2-1; V gene: TRBV20-1; CDR3 protein: CSARDIQQGAYNEQFF
J gene: -; V gene: TRBV20-1; CDR3 protein: CSALGLALAYEQYF
J gene: TRBJ2-1; V gene: TRBV20-1; CDR3 protein: CSARRYYEQFF
J gene: TRBJ1-1; V gene: TRBV4-1; CDR3 protein: CASRRTSGKGPSNTEAFF
J gene: TRBJ2-3; V gene: TRBV7-3; CDR3 protein: CASSSGLAGGMDTQYF
J gene: TRBJ2-2; V gene: TRBV25-1; CDR3 protein: CASSETGELFF
J gene: TRBJ2-7; V gene: TRBV5-1; CDR3 protein: CASSYGGGNEQYF
J gene: TRBJ2-7; V gene: TRBV20-1; CDR3 protein: CSALASESYEQYF
J gene: TRBJ2-1; V gene: TRBV5-1; CDR3 protein: CAGSFAKTQGGHDEQFF
J gene: -; V gene: TRBV5-5; CDR3 protein: CASSFAQGVAETQYF
J gene: TRBJ1-6; V gene: TRBV10-3; CDR3 protein: CAISESGALYNSGLHF
J gene: TRBJ1-5; V gene: TRBV6-1; CDR3 protein: CASSGRQYSNQPQHF
J gene: TRBJ2-7; V gene: TRBV4-1; CDR3 protein: CASSQSTSYEQYF
J gene: TRBJ2-2; V gene: TRBV10-3; CDR3 protein: CAISFTGGENTGELFF
J gene: TRBJ1-3; V gene: TRBV6-5; CDR3 protein: CASSQDGLSGNTIYF
J gene: TRBJ1-1; V gene: TRBV7-2; CDR3 protein: CASSFGSGNTEAFF
J gene: TRBJ2-7; V gene: TRBV6-6; CDR3 protein: CASSYRLGSVGSYEQYF
J gene: TRBJ1-2; V gene: TRBV20-1; CDR3 protein: CSARTPPSVNSYGYTF
J gene: TRBJ2-5; V gene: TRBV3-1; CDR3 protein: CASSQDQAGKQYF